In its sample, the clone carrying this TCR beta chain was seen a few times. TCRdb itself ran the RT-PCR reads through MiXCR, one entry per CDR3 protein. The sample yields approximately 720,000 distinct CDR3 sequences, 11% to 15% seen once. Germline V gene data show CDR1 as SQVTM and CDR2 as ANQGSEA. There are 14 residues in the CDR3. The V and J ends lost 7 bases and 9 bases, in that order; junction bases with no gene match: 9. V usage is TRBV29-1 and J usage is TRBJ2-1, with 13 bases aligning to TRBD2. This receptor was obtained from a female donor in good health, serving as a healthy control. Input material: memory CD4+ T cells from blood. The CDR3 DNA reads as TGCAGCGCCTCTTATGGGACTAGCGGGACTGAGCAGTTCTTC. It is translated as CSASYGTSGTEQFF.